This passage covers 24 T cell receptor beta chains from one sample sequenced in a study of OX40 agonist ivuxolimab in advanced cancers. The repertoire was sequenced with immunoSEQ multiplex PCR; TCRdb's copy has only in-frame clones and lacks some. The data hold roughly 60,000 clones, with approximately 81% observed a single time. Sequences were derived from CD4+ or CD8+ T cells sorted from blood, sampled in a trial of the OX40 agonist ivuxolimab. The receptors shown here come from an adult with an advanced solid tumor such as melanoma, head and neck, liver or kidney cancer.

V is TRBV10-3 and J is TRBJ1-1; D not resolved. The germline gives CDR1 ENHRY, CDR2 SYGVKD. The CDR3 sequence is 13 residues long. V was trimmed by 3 bases and J by 0 bases, leaving 5 bases between them. The CDR3 region has the DNA TGTGCCATCAGTGACGGGATGAACACTGAAGCTTTCTTT. Translating gives CAISDGMNTEAFF.

The V and J genes are TRBV4-1 and TRBJ2-3; D not certain. CDR3 length: 14 residues. The V gene lost 5 bases and the J gene lost 5 bases, with 14 bases spanning the gap. Germline CDR1 is MGHRA and CDR2 is YSYEKL. The CDR3: CASSLTTPGDTQYF. CDR3 sequence (DNA): TGCGCCAGCAGCTTGACCACCCCGGGAGATACGCAGTATTTT.

The rearrangement uses TRBV6-1 and TRBJ2-7; D gene ambiguous. There are 11 residues in the CDR3. Trimming removed 4 bases from V and 5 bases from J, with 6 bases in between. The germline CDR1 and CDR2 sequences are MNHNS and SASEGT. The CDR3 is CASSGLHEQYF. The CDR3, as DNA: TGTGCCAGCAGTGGGCTACACGAGCAGTACTTC.

The chain has TRBV5-6 and TRBJ1-3; D unresolved. Trimming shortened V by 2 bases and J by 0 bases, and 9 bases separated the two germline ends. This CDR3 spans 15 amino acids. Germline-derived CDR1 and CDR2 are SGHDT and YYEEEE. CDR3 nucleotide sequence: TGTGCCAGCAGCTTCGGCGGGTACTCTGGAAACACCATATATTTT. Its translation is CASSFGGYSGNTIYF.

J is TRBJ2-5 and V is TRBV2; a possible D gene is TRBD2 (6 bases). This CDR3 has 13 residues. Trimming took 11 bases from V and 11 from J, leaving 24 bases between them. Germline values: CDR1 SNHLY, CDR2 FYNNEI. CDR3 nucleotide sequence: TGTGCCCTGGGGCGGGGTGGGCTAGAAGCGCAGTACTTC. This encodes CALGRGGLEAQYF.

V is TRBV5-4 and J is TRBJ1-4; D not certain. The CDR3 has 15 amino acids. V gave up 0 bases and J gave up 8 bases, with 14 bases separating them. Germline V gene lookup returns CDR1 SGHNT and CDR2 YYREEE (reference sequence). The CDR3 DNA sequence: TGTGCCAGCAGCTTGGGCCACCTCGGGGTCGAAAAACTGTTTTTT. Encoded protein: CASSLGHLGVEKLFF.

This clone was seen a single time. The chain recombines TRBV29-1 with TRBJ2-1; 7 bases match TRBD2. J gave up 4 bases and V 7 bases, and 4 bases lay outside the gene matches. Germline assignment: CDR1 SQVTM and CDR2 ANQGSEA. This CDR3 spans 12 amino acids. The CDR3 sequence is CSASSGYNEQFF. DNA of the CDR3: TGCAGCGCTTCTAGCGGATACAATGAGCAGTTCTTC.

The V call is TRBV7-2, the J call TRBJ2-3; the D gene is possibly TRBD2 (6 bases). The CDR3 runs to 15 residues. V dropped 5 bases and J dropped 0 bases, with 12 bases sitting between them. Germline CDR1 SGHTA, CDR2 FQGNSA. The CDR3 region is CASSRTGTSTDTQYF. CDR3 in DNA: TGTGCCAGCAGCCGCACCGGGACTAGCACAGATACGCAGTATTTT.

This sequence joins TRBV11-1 and TRBJ2-3; D is perhaps TRBD2 (7 bases). Trimming took off 5 bases at V and 2 bases at J, with 11 bases between the two ends. The CDR3 extends over 14 amino acids. The V gene's germline CDR1 is SGHAT and CDR2 FQDESV (reference sequence). The DNA of the CDR3 is TGTGCCAGCAGCACCCGGGGGGCCACAGATACGCAGTATTTT. Translated: CASSTRGATDTQYF. The full variable domain, completed using reference TRBV11-1 and TRBJ2-3, is EAEVAQSPRYKITEKSQAVAFWCDPISGHATLYWYRQILGQGPELLVQFQDESVVDDSQLPKDRFSAERLKGVDSTLKIQPAELGDSAMYLCASSTRGATDTQYFGPGTRLTVL.

V and J are TRBV7-3 and TRBJ2-7, with D maybe TRBD2 (6 bases). The CDR3 length is 14 residues. CDR1 and CDR2 from the germline V gene are SGHTA and FQGTGA. Trimming removed 4 bases from V and 1 base from J, with 11 bases in between. CDR3: CASSSVAESYEQYF. The CDR3 nucleotides read TGTGCCAGCAGCTCCGTAGCGGAATCCTACGAGCAGTACTTC.

The J gene is TRBJ2-1, the V gene TRBV7-3; 8 bases fit TRBD2. The germline gives CDR1 SGHTA, CDR2 FQGTGA. The CDR3 sequence is 15 residues long. The ends lost 4 bases at V and 6 bases at J; junction bases unmatched: 8. The CDR3 sequence is CASSSIAGFSNEQFF. The CDR3 region has the DNA TGTGCCAGCAGCTCCATAGCGGGATTTTCCAATGAGCAGTTCTTC. Drawing the rest from reference TRBV7-3 and TRBJ2-1, the complete variable domain is GAGVSQTPSNKVTEKGKYVELRCDPISGHTALYWYRQSLGQGPEFLIYFQGTGAADDSGLPNDRFFAVRPEGSVSTLKIQRTERGDSAVYLCASSSIAGFSNEQFFGPGTRLTVL.

With regard to this clone: Sequence at one end of the junction differs from germline and may be a read error. This sequence joins TRBV29-1 and TRBJ2-3, with 7 nucleotides matching TRBD2. The CDR3 runs to 13 residues. CDR1 and CDR2 (germline): SQVTM, ANQGSEA. The CDR3 loop reads CSVEAGLDEAQYF. In DNA, the CDR3 is TGCAGCGTCGAAGCGGGGCTCGACGAGGCGCAGTATTTT.

This chain uses TRBV5-6 with TRBJ2-2; 8 bases line up with TRBD2. CDR1 and CDR2 (germline): SGHDT, YYEEEE. After removal of 1 base from V and 0 bases from J, the junction contained 5 bases not matched to a gene. There are 17 residues in the CDR3. The CDR3 DNA sequence: TGTGCCAGCAGCTTGTTGGTTAGCGGGGCGAACACCGGGGAGCTGTTTTTT. Translating it yields CASSLLVSGANTGELFF.

About this clone: The sample holds other DNA sequences that translate to the same CDR3. The rearrangement links TRBV4-2 to TRBJ2-3, with 8 bases identical to TRBD1. Germline CDR1 and CDR2: LGHNA and YNFKEQ. J gave up 3 bases and V 4 bases, and 0 bases lay outside the gene matches. The CDR3 sequence is 13 residues long. The CDR3 spells CASSRTGTDTQYF. In nucleotides, the CDR3 is TGTGCCAGCAGCCGGACAGGGACAGATACGCAGTATTTT.

The rearrangement uses TRBV29-1 and TRBJ1-2, with a possible D match to TRBD1 (6 bases). The CDR3 extends over 11 amino acids. Germline V lookup: CDR1 SQVTM, CDR2 ANQGSEA. Trimming removed 4 bases from V and 9 bases from J, with 12 bases in between. As DNA, the CDR3 is TGCAGCGTTGGTCTGGACAGAAGCTACACCTTC. It encodes CSVGLDRSYTF.

The chain combines TRBV7-4 with TRBJ2-5; 8 bases are a match to TRBD2. Germline values: CDR1 SGHVT, CDR2 SQSDAQ. The CDR3 length is 16 residues. The V and J ends lost 2 bases and 5 bases, in that order; junction bases with no gene match: 10. This chain's CDR3 is CASSLRLAGLGETQYF. In DNA form, the CDR3 reads TGTGCCAGCAGCTTACGATTAGCGGGATTAGGGGAGACCCAGTACTTC.

The gene calls are TRBV7-2 and TRBJ1-1; D possibly corresponds to TRBD1 (6 bases). V was shortened by 2 bases and J by 5 bases, with 9 bases between the two germline ends. Per germline, CDR1 SGHTA and CDR2 FQGNSA. This CDR3 contains 13 residues. This CDR3 reads CASSLSRGTEAFF. Written as DNA, the CDR3 is TGTGCCAGCAGCTTAAGCAGGGGAACTGAAGCTTTCTTT. Together with reference TRBV7-2 and TRBJ1-1, the CDR3 gives the full variable domain: GAGVSQSPSNKVTEKGKDVELRCDPISGHTALYWYRQSLGQGLEFLIYFQGNSAPDKSGLPSDRFSAERTGGSVSTLTIQRTQQEDSAVYLCASSLSRGTEAFFGQGTRLTVV.

The V call is TRBV6-6, the J call TRBJ1-1; D ambiguous. The CDR3 loop spans 14 amino acids. Germline V gene lookup returns CDR1 MNHNY and CDR2 SVGAGI (reference sequence). V was pared by 6 bases and J by 4 bases, with 15 bases between. Written as DNA, the CDR3 is TGTGCCAGCAGCCCCCCTAGGGATGGCACTGAAGCTTTCTTT. As protein: CASSPPRDGTEAFF.

The chain recombines TRBV7-3 with TRBJ1-2; TRBD1 aligns across 7 bases. Trimming at V came to 5 bases and at J to 6 bases, leaving 6 bases not matched to a gene. This CDR3 spans 13 amino acids. Germline-derived CDR1 and CDR2 are SGHTA and FQGTGA. In DNA form, the CDR3 reads TGTGCCAGCAGCCCAGGGACAGCAGATGGCTACACCTTC. Translating it yields CASSPGTADGYTF.

The chain is built from TRBV14 and TRBJ2-1; either TRBD1 or TRBD2 may fit D (5 bases each). CDR1 is SGHDN, CDR2 FVKESK, per germline. This CDR3 has 11 residues. V lost 0 bases and J lost 13, with 7 bases in between. Written as DNA, the CDR3 is TGTGCCAGCAGCCAAGAGGGACCCCAGTTCTTC. Protein: CASSQEGPQFF.

The chain joins TRBV28 to TRBJ2-3; 10 bases agree with TRBD2. J lost 4 bases, V lost 5 bases, and 0 bases had no gene match. The CDR3 loop spans 13 amino acids. Germline V gives CDR1 MDHEN, CDR2 SYDVKM. This CDR3 reads CASSSGRADTQYF. CDR3 DNA: TGTGCCAGCAGTAGCGGGAGGGCAGATACGCAGTATTTT.

V and J are TRBV18 and TRBJ2-7, with unresolved D. The germline V gene encodes CDR1 KGHSH and CDR2 LQKENI. The V end was cut by 4 bases, the J end by 5 bases, with 6 bases between. This CDR3 has 11 residues. The CDR3 reads CASSQADEQYV. CDR3 sequence (DNA): TGTGCCAGCTCACAGGCAGACGAGCAGTACGTC.

The V gene is TRBV2, the J gene TRBJ1-6; D ambiguous. Germline V lookup: CDR1 SNHLY, CDR2 FYNNEI. The CDR3 runs 15 residues. Between the trimmed V and J ends, which lost 3 bases and 7 bases, there was a span of 13 bases. The CDR3 DNA reads TGTGCCAGCAGTGATCTAGGAGCACCCAATTCACCCCTCCACTTT. Translated: CASSDLGAPNSPLHF.

Here the CDR3 reads CASSLAASGYGNEQFF. The CDR3 nucleotides read TGCGCCAGCAGCTTGGCGGCTAGCGGGTATGGCAATGAGCAGTTCTTC. The rearrangement uses TRBV5-1 and TRBJ2-1, with 8 bases identical to TRBD2. This CDR3 comprises 16 residues. Trimming took 0 bases from V and 6 from J; bases not matched to a gene: 8. CDR1 and CDR2 from the germline V gene are SGHRS and YFSETQ.